This record looks at one T cell receptor (beta chain) sequence and its context. Sequencing used immunoSEQ multiplex PCR; TCRdb keeps in-frame clones, though not all of them. This sample has about 140,000 clones; about 86% occur once, and the top ten carry approximately 4%. These data originate in a study of blood T cell repertoires in COVID-19. The CDR3 contains 15 residues. The receptor was derived from a woman aged 55-69 years with acute or convalescent COVID-19. The specimen sequenced was peripheral blood. The chain has TRBV21-1 and TRBJ2-1; the table's D call, TRBD2, has no DNA check behind it. TRBV21-1 is a known pseudogene. The CDR3 sequence: CASSKSGRAYNEQFF. DNA of the CDR3: TGTGCCAGCAGCAAAAGCGGGAGGGCTTACAATGAGCAGTTCTTC.